The present T cell receptor beta chain was sequenced within a study of blood T cell repertoires in COVID-19. Overall study: The origin of the acute and convalescent COVID-19 samples was the United States, Italy and Spain. PBMCs, B-cell-depleted T cells, or T cells provided the cDNA or gDNA that made up the material.

V lost 4 bases, J lost 0 bases, and 11 bases lay in between. Germline CDR1 and CDR2: SGHRS and YFSETQ. This CDR3 has 16 amino acids. Original handling: Reference gene primer amplification gave nucleated cell count estimates. The data were produced by immunoSEQ multiplex PCR, yet TCRdb's version contains in-frame clones alone and is incomplete. V, J and clone size reflect that table, while D and trimming were determined from the DNA. The sample contains around 300,000 clones, around 89% of which appear only once. The sequence derives from a woman aged 45-59 years with active or convalescent COVID-19. Material: peripheral blood. The gene calls are TRBV5-1 and TRBJ2-6; no definite D call. Here the CDR3 reads CASSPSLYSGANVLTF. In DNA, the CDR3 is TGCGCCAGCAGCCCGTCACTGTACTCTGGGGCCAACGTCCTGACTTTC.